A selection of T cell receptor beta chains follows, all from one sample in a study of blood T cell repertoires in COVID-19. Repertoires were generated with immunoSEQ multiplex PCR, while TCRdb's copy carries only in-frame clones and drops some. The table records tens of thousands of clones, 70% to 85% of them present only once. The material sequenced was peripheral blood. These receptors were obtained from a woman in her sixties or seventies with acute or convalescent COVID-19. The conserved cysteine and the conserved F or W are not part of the CDR3 here. A D gene is named only where the DNA matches it firmly. Some rows mark clone size as missing; the rest say once, few, many or name a class of expanded clone.

V	J	size	D	length	CDR3
TRBV29-1	TRBJ2-2	NA	TRBD1	11	SVGQVNPGELF
TRBV5-6	TRBJ2-4	NA	NA	14	ASTLGGLTAKNIQY
TRBV2	TRBJ1-1	few	NA	13	ASILGGEGSAFAF
TRBV28	TRBJ1-5	NA	NA	13	ASSLTASSNQPQH
TRBV11-2	TRBJ2-5	NA	TRBD1	11	ASSPGGRETQY
TRBV9	TRBJ2-1	NA	NA	16	ASSKNLITGTGNDEQF
TRBV2	TRBJ2-1	NA	TRBD2	13	ASSTRTRPYNEQF
TRBV11-3	TRBJ2-5	NA	TRBD2	15	ASSPGGSSESARIQY
TRBV3-1/TRBV3-2	TRBJ1-1	NA	NA	14	ASSQGPPGPNTEAF
TRBV10-3	TRBJ2-1	NA	TRBD1	12	AISGQGSEGEQF
TRBV19	TRBJ1-3	NA	NA	13	ASSMQVLSGNTIY
TRBV30	TRBJ1-1	once	NA	13	AWSPVGGGYTEAF
TRBV6-5	TRBJ1-1	NA	NA	10	ASRKGEERAF
TRBV27	TRBJ2-2	NA	NA	13	ASRAGTYNTGELF
TRBV7-9	TRBJ1-6	NA	NA	14	ASSLALGGYNSPLH
TRBV29-1	TRBJ1-4	NA	TRBD1	12	SVATGTANEKLF
TRBV11-1	TRBJ2-5	NA	NA	13	ASSFSVEEQETQY
TRBV4-2	TRBJ2-5	NA	TRBD2	14	ASSQDPSGGYETQY
TRBV25-1	TRBJ1-2	NA	NA	11	ASSGSGHYGYT
TRBV6-1	TRBJ1-1	NA	TRBD1	13	ASSEAAGGKTEAF
TRBV7-9	TRBJ1-5	NA	TRBD1	12	ASSLGTANQPQH
TRBV6-5	TRBJ2-1	NA	NA	13	ASSYSGLTYNEQF
TRBV5-8	TRBJ1-2	NA	NA	10	ASSFSGYGYT
TRBV15	TRBJ1-2	NA	NA	14	ATSRPPGLRNYGYT
TRBV4-1	TRBJ2-1	NA	TRBD2	14	ASSFGTSPSVGEQF
TRBV3-1/TRBV3-2	TRBJ1-4	NA	NA	12	ASSQRQDNEKLF